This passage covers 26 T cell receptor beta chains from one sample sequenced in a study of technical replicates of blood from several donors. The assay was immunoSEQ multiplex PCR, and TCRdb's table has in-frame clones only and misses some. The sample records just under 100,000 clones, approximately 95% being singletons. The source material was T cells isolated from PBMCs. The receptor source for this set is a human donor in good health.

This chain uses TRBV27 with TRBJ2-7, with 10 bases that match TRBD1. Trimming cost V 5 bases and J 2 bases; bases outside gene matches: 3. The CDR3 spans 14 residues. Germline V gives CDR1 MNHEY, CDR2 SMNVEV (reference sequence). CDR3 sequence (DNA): TGTGCCAGCAGTCTGACAGGGGGCCCCTACGAGCAGTACTTC. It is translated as CASSLTGGPYEQYF.

Here the CDR3 reads CASSLWTEGNGYTF. The CDR3 region has the DNA TGTGCCAGCAGTTTGTGGACAGAGGGGAATGGCTACACCTTC. The gene calls are TRBV28 and TRBJ1-2, with TRBD1 as a possible D gene (6 bases). This CDR3 has 14 amino acids. Germline CDR1 is MDHEN and CDR2 is SYDVKM. V shed 3 bases and J shed 6 bases, with 14 bases lying between them.

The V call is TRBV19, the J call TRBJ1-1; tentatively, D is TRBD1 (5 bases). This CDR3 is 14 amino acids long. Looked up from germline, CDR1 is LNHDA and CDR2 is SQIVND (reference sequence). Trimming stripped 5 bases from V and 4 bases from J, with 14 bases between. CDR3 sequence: CASSEYGGTTEAFF. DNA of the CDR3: TGTGCCAGTAGTGAATACGGGGGGACCACTGAAGCTTTCTTT.

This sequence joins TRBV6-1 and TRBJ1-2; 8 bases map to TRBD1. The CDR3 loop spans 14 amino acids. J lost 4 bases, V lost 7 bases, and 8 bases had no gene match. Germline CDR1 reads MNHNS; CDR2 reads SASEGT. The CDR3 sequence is CASTRTGPIYGYTF. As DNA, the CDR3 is TGTGCCAGCACCCGGACAGGGCCGATCTATGGCTACACCTTC.

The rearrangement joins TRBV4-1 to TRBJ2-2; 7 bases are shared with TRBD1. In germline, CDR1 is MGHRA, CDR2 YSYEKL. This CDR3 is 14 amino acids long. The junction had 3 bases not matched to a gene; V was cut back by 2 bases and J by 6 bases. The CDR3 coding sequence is TGCGCCAGCAGCCAACCTCAGGGGGCCGGGGAGCTGTTTTTT. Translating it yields CASSQPQGAGELFF.

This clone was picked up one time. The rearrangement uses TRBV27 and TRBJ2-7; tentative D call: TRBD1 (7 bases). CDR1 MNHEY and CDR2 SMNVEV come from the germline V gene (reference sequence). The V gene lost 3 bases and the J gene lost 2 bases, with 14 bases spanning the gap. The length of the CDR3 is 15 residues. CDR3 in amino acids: CASSFQGEAAYEQYF. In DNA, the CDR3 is TGTGCCAGCAGTTTTCAGGGGGAGGCCGCCTACGAGCAGTACTTC.

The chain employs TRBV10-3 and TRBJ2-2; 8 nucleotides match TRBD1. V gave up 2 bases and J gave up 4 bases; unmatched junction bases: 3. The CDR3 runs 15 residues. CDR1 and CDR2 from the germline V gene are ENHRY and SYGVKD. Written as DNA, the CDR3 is TGTGCCATCAGTGAGCCCAGGGGGCCCACCGGGGAGCTGTTTTTT. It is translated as CAISEPRGPTGELFF.

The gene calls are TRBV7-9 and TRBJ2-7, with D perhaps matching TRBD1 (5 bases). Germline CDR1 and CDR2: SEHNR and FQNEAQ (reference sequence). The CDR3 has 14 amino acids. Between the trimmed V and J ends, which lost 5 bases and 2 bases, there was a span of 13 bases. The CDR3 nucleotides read TGTGCCAGCAGCCCAGACGTCAGGGCCTACGAGCAGTACTTC. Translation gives CASSPDVRAYEQYF.

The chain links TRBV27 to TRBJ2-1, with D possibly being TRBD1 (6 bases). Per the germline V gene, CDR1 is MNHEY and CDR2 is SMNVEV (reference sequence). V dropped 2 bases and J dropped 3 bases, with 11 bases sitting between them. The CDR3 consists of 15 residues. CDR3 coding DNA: TGTGCCAGCAGTTTAAGGTGGACAGTCTACAATGAGCAGTTCTTC. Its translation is CASSLRWTVYNEQFF.

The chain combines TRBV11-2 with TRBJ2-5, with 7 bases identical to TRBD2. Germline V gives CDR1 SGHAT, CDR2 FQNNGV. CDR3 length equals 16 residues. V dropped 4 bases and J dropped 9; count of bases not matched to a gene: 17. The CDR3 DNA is TGTGCCAGCAGCTCTTACCCTCGGACTAGTCGGAGACCCCAGTACTTC. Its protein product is CASSSYPRTSRRPQYF.

CDR3 in DNA: TGTGCCAGCATCGACAAGGGGGGGAACGAGACCCAGTACTTC. Residues: CASIDKGGNETQYF. V gene TRBV5-5 combines with J gene TRBJ2-5; a possible D gene is TRBD2 (7 bases). V gave up 6 bases and J gave up 5 bases, with 17 bases separating them. The CDR3 spans 14 residues. From germline, CDR1 is SGHKS and CDR2 YYEKEE (reference sequence).

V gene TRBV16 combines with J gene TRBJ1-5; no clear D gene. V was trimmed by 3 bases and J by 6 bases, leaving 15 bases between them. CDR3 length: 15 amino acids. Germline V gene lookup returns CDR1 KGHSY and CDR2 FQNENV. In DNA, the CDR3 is TGTGCCAGCAGCCAGACGGACGGGGTCTTTCAGCCCCAGCATTTT. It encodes CASSQTDGVFQPQHF.

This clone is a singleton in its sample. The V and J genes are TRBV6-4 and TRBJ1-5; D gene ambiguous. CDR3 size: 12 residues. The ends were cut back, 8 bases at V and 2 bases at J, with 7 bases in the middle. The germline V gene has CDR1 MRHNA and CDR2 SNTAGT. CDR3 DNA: TGTGCCAGCCTTCTCCGCAATCAGCCCCAGCATTTT. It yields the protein CASLLRNQPQHF.

DNA of the CDR3: TGTGCCAGCAGGGACAGGGGGAGCTACGAGCAGTACTTC. It encodes CASRDRGSYEQYF. The chain recombines TRBV6-1 with TRBJ2-7, with 10 bases identical to TRBD1. The germline gives CDR1 MNHNS, CDR2 SASEGT. The CDR3 sequence is 13 residues long. Trimming took 6 bases from V and 3 from J; bases not matched to a gene: 2.

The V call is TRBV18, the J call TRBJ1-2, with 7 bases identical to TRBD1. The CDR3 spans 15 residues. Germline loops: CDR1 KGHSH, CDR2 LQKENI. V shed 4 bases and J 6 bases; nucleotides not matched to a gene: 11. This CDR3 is CASSHPNRDRDGYTF. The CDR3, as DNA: TGTGCCAGCTCACATCCAAACCGGGACAGAGATGGCTACACCTTC.

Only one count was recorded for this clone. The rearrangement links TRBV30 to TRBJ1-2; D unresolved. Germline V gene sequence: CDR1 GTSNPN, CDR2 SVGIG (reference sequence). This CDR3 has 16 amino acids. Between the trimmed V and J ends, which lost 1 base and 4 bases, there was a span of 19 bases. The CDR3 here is CAWSGLTDDVRYGYTF. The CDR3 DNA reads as TGTGCCTGGAGTGGACTAACGGATGATGTGCGCTATGGCTACACCTTC.

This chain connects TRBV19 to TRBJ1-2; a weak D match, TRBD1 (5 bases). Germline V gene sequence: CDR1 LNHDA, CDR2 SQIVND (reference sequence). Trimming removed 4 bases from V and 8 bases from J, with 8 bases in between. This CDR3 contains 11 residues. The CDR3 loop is CASSTGIGYTF. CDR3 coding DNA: TGTGCCAGTAGTACAGGGATCGGCTACACCTTC.

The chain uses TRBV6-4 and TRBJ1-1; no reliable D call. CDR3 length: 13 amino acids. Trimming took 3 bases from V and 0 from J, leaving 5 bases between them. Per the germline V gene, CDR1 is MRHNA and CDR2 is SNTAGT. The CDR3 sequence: CASSEQLNTEAFF. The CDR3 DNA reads TGTGCCAGCAGTGAACAGTTGAACACTGAAGCTTTCTTT.

This CDR3 is CASSLVGGATGELFF. In DNA, the CDR3 is TGTGCCAGCAGCTTGGTGGGGGGGGCCACCGGGGAGCTGTTTTTT. The V gene is TRBV5-6, the J gene TRBJ2-2; tentatively, D is TRBD2 (7 bases). The CDR3 extends over 15 amino acids. Trimming took off 0 bases at V and 4 bases at J, with 10 bases between the two ends. Per the germline V gene, CDR1 is SGHDT and CDR2 is YYEEEE.

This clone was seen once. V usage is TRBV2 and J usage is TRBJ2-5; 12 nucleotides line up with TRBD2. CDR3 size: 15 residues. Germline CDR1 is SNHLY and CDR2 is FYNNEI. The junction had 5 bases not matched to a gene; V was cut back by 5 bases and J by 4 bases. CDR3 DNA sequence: TGTGCCAGCAGTCCTCCTAGCGGGAGGGGAGAGACCCAGTACTTC. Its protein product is CASSPPSGRGETQYF.

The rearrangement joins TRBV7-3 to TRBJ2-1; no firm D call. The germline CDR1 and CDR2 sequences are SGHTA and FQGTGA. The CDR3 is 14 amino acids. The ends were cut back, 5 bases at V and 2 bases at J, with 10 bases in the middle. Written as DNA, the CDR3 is TGTGCCAGCAGCCGTGCAGGTGCCTACAATGAGCAGTTCTTC. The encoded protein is CASSRAGAYNEQFF.

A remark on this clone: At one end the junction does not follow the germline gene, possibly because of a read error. The CDR3 here is CASSPKGNQGAQIF. The DNA of the CDR3 is TGTGCCAGCAGCCCAAAAGGAAACCAGGGGGCTCAGATCTTC. The gene calls are TRBV11-3 and TRBJ2-1, with 8 bases lining up with TRBD1. From germline, CDR1 is SGHNT and CDR2 YENEEA. The CDR3 is 14 amino acids.

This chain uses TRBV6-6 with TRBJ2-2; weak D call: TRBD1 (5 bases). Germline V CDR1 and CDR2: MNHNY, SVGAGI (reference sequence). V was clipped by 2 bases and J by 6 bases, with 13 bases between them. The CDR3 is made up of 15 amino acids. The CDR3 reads CASSYHSPGSGELFF. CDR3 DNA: TGTGCCAGCAGTTACCATTCACCAGGGTCCGGGGAGCTGTTTTTT.

CDR3 loop: CASSLGGGIRHLDGEKLFF. In DNA form, the CDR3 reads TGTGCCAGCAGCTTGGGAGGCGGGATCAGGCACCTGGACGGTGAAAAACTGTTTTTT. The chain is built from TRBV7-9 and TRBJ1-4; D gene uncertain. The germline V gene has CDR1 SEHNR and CDR2 FQNEAQ (reference sequence). This CDR3 region has 19 residues. Trimming took off 3 bases at V and 7 bases at J, with 27 bases between the two ends.

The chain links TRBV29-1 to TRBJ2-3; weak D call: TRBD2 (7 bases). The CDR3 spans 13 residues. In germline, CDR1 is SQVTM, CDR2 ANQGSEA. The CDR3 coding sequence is TGCACCATCGAGGGGGGGGCCACAGATACGCAGTATTTT. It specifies CTIEGGATDTQYF.

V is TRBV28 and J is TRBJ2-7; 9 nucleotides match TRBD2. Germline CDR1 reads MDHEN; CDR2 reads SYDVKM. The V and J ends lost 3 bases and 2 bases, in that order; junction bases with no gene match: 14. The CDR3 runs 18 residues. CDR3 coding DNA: TGTGCCAGCAGTTTTAACCGGGACATAGCGGGAGAGGCCTACGAGCAGTACTTC. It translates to CASSFNRDIAGEAYEQYF.